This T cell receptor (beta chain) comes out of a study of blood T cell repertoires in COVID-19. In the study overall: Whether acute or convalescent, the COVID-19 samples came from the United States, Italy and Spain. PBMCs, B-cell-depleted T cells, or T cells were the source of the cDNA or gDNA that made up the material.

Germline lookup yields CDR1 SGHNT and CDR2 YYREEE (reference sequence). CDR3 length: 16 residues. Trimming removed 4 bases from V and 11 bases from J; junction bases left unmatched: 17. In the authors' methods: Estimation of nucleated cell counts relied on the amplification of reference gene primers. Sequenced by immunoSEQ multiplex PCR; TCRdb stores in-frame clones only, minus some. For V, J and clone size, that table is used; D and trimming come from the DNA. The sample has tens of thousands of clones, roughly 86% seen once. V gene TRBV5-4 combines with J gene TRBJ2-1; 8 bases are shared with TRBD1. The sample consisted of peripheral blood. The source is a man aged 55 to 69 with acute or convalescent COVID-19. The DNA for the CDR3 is TGTGCCAGCAGCCCGTTAGCGCGGGACAGGTCACGTAAGCAGTTCTTC. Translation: CASSPLARDRSRKQFF.